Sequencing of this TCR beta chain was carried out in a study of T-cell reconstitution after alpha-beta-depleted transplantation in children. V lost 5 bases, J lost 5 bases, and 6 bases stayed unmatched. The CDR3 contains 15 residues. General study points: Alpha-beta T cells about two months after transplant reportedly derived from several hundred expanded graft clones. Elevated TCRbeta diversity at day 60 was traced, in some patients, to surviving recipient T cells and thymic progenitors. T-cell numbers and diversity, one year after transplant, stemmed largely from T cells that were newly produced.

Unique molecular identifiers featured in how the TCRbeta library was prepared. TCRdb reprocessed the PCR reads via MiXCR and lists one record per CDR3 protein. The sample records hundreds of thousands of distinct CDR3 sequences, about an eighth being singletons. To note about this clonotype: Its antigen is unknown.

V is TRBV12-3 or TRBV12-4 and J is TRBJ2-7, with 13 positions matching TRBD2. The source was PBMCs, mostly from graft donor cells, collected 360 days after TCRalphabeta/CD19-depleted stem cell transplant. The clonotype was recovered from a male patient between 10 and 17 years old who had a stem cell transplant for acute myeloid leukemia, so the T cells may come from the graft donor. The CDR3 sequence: CASSPAGTSGDEQYF. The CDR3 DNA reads TGTGCCAGCAGTCCCGCAGGGACTAGCGGGGACGAGCAGTACTTC.